This T cell receptor (beta chain) was found in a study of blood T cell repertoires in COVID-19. In the study overall: Sites across the United States, Italy and Spain contributed samples from acute and convalescent COVID-19. In each case, the material was cDNA or gDNA derived from T cells, B-cell-depleted T cells, or PBMCs.

Per the original methods: Scientists estimated how many nucleated cells there were by amplifying reference gene primers. The repertoire was sequenced with immunoSEQ multiplex PCR; TCRdb's copy has only in-frame clones and lacks some. For V, J and clone size, that table is used; D and trimming come from the DNA. The table shows roughly 230,000 clones, with 75% to 90% occurring only once. The specimen was peripheral blood. This clonotype originated in a man aged 40-49 years with acute or convalescent COVID-19.

The CDR3 protein is CAIITAGQDYNEQFF. DNA for the CDR3: TGTGCCATCATAACTGCGGGACAGGATTACAATGAGCAGTTCTTC. The chain employs TRBV6-5 and TRBJ2-1; 8 nucleotides agree with TRBD1. V lost 10 bases to trimming and J lost 4 bases; unmatched junction nucleotides: 12. CDR3 length equals 15 residues. CDR1 is MNHEY and CDR2 is SVGAGI in the germline V gene.